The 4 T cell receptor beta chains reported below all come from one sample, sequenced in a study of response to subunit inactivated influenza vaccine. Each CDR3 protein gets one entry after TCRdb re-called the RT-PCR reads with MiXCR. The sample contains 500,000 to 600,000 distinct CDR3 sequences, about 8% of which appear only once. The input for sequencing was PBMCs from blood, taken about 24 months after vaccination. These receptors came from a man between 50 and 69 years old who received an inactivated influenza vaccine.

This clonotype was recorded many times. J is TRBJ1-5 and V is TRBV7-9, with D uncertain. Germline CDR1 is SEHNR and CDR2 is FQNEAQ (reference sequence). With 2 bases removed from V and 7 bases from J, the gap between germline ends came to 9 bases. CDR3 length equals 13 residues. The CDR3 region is CASSLSGVQPQHF. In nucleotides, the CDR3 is TGTGCCAGCAGCTTATCTGGGGTACAGCCCCAGCATTTT.

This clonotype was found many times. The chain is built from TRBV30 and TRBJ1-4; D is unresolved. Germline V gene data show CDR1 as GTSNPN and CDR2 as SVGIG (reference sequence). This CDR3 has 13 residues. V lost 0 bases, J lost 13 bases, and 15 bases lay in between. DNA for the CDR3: TGTGCCTGGAGTGTGCTGATGGCCTCGGGACTGTTTTTT. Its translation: CAWSVLMASGLFF.

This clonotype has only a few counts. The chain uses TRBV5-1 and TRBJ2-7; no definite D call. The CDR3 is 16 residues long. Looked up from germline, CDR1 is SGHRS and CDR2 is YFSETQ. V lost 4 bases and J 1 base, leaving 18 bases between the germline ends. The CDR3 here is CASSLDPLAVSYEQYF. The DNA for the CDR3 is TGCGCCAGCAGCCTTGACCCCCTTGCTGTATCCTACGAGCAGTACTTC.

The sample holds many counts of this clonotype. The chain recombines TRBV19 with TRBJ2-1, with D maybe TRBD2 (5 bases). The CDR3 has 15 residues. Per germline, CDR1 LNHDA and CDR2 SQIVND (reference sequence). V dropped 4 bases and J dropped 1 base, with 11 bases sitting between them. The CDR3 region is CASSKRIGSYNEQFF. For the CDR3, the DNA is TGTGCCAGTAGTAAGCGGATCGGTTCCTACAATGAGCAGTTCTTC.